This TCR beta chain was recorded in a study of blood T cell repertoires in COVID-19. Enrolled through a virtual design, the participants were between about 18 and 89 years of age and came from about two dozen US areas. Assay used: immunoSEQ multiplex PCR; TCRdb lists only in-frame clones, some missing. The data contain under 300,000 clones, approximately 91% of them singletons. The sample was PBMCs or T cells enriched from blood (not recorded which). The clonotype originates from a woman aged 40-49 years with acute COVID-19.

CDR3 in amino acids: CASEGGVGGYPSTDTQYF. CDR3 coding DNA: TGTGCCAGCGAAGGAGGTGTAGGCGGGTATCCTAGCACAGATACGCAGTATTTT. The chain uses TRBV3-1 (or the pseudogene TRBV3-2) and TRBJ2-3, with a possible D match to TRBD2 (5 bases). V was pared by 8 bases and J by 0 bases, with 24 bases between. This CDR3 is 18 amino acids long. From germline, CDR1 is LGHDT and CDR2 YNNKEL (reference sequence).